This T cell receptor beta chain was observed in a study of shared clonotypes between healthy human individuals. As handled by the study authors: Without quality scores, immunoSEQ junctional reads could not be filtered like full-length reads. Clones were sequenced by immunoSEQ multiplex PCR, and TCRdb holds only the in-frame ones, with some missing. V and J calls and clone size are copied from that table; D and trimming were computed from the DNA. Found here are hundreds of thousands of clones, around 72% of them singletons; the top ten hold roughly 1.7%. The CDR3 length is 16 residues. Germline V gene data show CDR1 as MNHEY and CDR2 as SMNVEV (reference sequence). With 3 bases clipped from V and 0 bases from J, the junction kept 7 bases outside the gene matches.

Sequenced material: memory CD4+ T cells sorted from blood. Subset noted: CD45RA-negative fraction. The clonotype was recovered from a woman in her twenties or thirties in good health. The chain combines TRBV27 with TRBJ1-2, with TRBD1 matching over 7 bases. The CDR3: CASSFYQGGANYGYTF. CDR3 bases: TGTGCCAGCAGTTTTTATCAGGGGGGGGCTAACTATGGCTACACCTTC.